Below, 22 T cell receptor beta chains from the same sample are listed, as sequenced in a study of cytomegalovirus exposure and HLA in healthy donors. The table came from immunoSEQ multiplex PCR; TCRdb's copy has only in-frame clones and leaves some out. The repertoire holds approximately 230,000 clones, with about 90% as singletons. Sequencing was performed on PBMCs. These receptors were taken from a man aged 18-30 years in good health and CMV-seropositive.

The CDR3 loop reads CASSFRAPRGGLNTEAFF. The CDR3 DNA reads as TGCGCCAGCAGCTTTCGGGCCCCCAGAGGGGGGCTAAACACTGAAGCTTTCTTT. The chain employs TRBV5-1 and TRBJ1-1; maybe TRBD1 (6 bases). Between the trimmed V and J ends, which lost 2 bases and 2 bases, there was a span of 22 bases. The CDR3 loop spans 18 amino acids. Germline-derived CDR1 and CDR2 are SGHRS and YFSETQ.

For this clone: At one end, the junction sequence differs from germline, possibly due to a read error. The gene calls are TRBV5-8 and TRBJ2-7, with TRBD2 matching over 7 bases. The CDR3 sequence is 10 residues long. Germline lookup yields CDR1 SGHTS and CDR2 YDEGEE. CDR3 sequence: CASSGGVFSF. CDR3 DNA: TGTGCCAGCAGCGGGGGGGTCTTTAGCTTC.

The chain uses TRBV15 and TRBJ2-4, with D possibly TRBD1 on 6 matching bases. The CDR3 runs to 15 residues. Per germline, CDR1 LNHNV and CDR2 YYDKDF (reference sequence). V lost 5 bases and J lost 0, with 11 bases in between. CDR3 residues: CATSGDKIAKNIQYF. The CDR3 DNA reads TGTGCCACCAGCGGGGACAAAATAGCCAAAAACATTCAGTACTTC.

This clone was picked up one time. The J gene is TRBJ2-2, the V gene TRBV27; 7 bases are a match to TRBD2. Trimming cost V 8 bases and J 5 bases; bases outside gene matches: 17. CDR1 MNHEY and CDR2 SMNVEV come from the germline V gene (reference sequence). CDR3 length: 17 residues. The CDR3 region is CASRISLWGGRTGELFF. As DNA, the CDR3 is TGTGCCAGCCGAATCTCCCTATGGGGAGGGCGAACCGGGGAGCTGTTTTTT.

The V call is TRBV19, the J call TRBJ1-5, with 8 bases identical to TRBD1. The CDR3 is 16 amino acids. Per germline, CDR1 LNHDA and CDR2 SQIVND (reference sequence). The V and J ends lost 7 bases and 4 bases, in that order; junction bases with no gene match: 12. This CDR3 reads CASTLQTGGRNQPQHF. The CDR3, as DNA: TGTGCCAGTACTCTCCAAACAGGGGGAAGGAATCAGCCCCAGCATTTT.

The chain joins TRBV4-3 to TRBJ2-7; 7 positions agree with TRBD1. The ends lost 4 bases at V and 3 bases at J; junction bases unmatched: 6. CDR3 length: 14 residues. The germline gives CDR1 LGHNA, CDR2 YSLEER. The CDR3 region has the DNA TGCGCCAGCAGCCCGGGGACAGCCTACTACGAGCAGTACTTC. Amino acids: CASSPGTAYYEQYF.

The rearrangement links TRBV5-1 to TRBJ2-7; 10 bases are a match to TRBD2. The germline V gene has CDR1 SGHRS and CDR2 YFSETQ. This CDR3 contains 16 residues. V lost 3 bases to trimming and J lost 2 bases; unmatched junction nucleotides: 8. For the CDR3, the DNA is TGCGCCAGCAGCTCGACCGGCGGACTAGCGGCCTACGAGCAGTACTTC. Translating it yields CASSSTGGLAAYEQYF.

V and J are TRBV7-9 and TRBJ2-7; D not resolved. The germline CDR1 and CDR2 sequences are SEHNR and FQNEAQ (reference sequence). This CDR3 region has 14 residues. V lost 4 bases and J 2 bases, leaving 12 bases between the germline ends. The CDR3 DNA reads TGTGCCAGCAGCTCCCCCACAGATACCTACGAGCAGTACTTC. This gives the protein CASSSPTDTYEQYF.

The chain recombines TRBV2 with TRBJ1-2; D not resolved. Trimming removed 7 bases from V and 8 bases from J, with 14 bases in between. CDR1 and CDR2 from the germline V gene are SNHLY and FYNNEI. CDR3 length: 12 residues. DNA for the CDR3: TGTGCCAGCAACGGGTATTTGGAAGGCTACACCTTC. Amino acids: CASNGYLEGYTF.

The J gene is TRBJ2-1, the V gene TRBV6-6; 9 bases match TRBD2. Per the germline V gene, CDR1 is MNHNY and CDR2 is SVGAGI (reference sequence). The CDR3 loop spans 16 amino acids. J gave up 7 bases and V 6 bases, and 13 bases lay outside the gene matches. This CDR3 reads CASSPPASGTVNEQFF. CDR3 nucleotide sequence: TGTGCCAGCAGCCCCCCGGCTAGCGGGACGGTAAATGAGCAGTTCTTC.

The chain recombines TRBV5-4 with TRBJ2-7; TRBD2 aligns across 7 bases. V lost 4 bases, J lost 3 bases, and 7 bases stayed unmatched. Germline CDR1 and CDR2: SGHNT and YYREEE (reference sequence). The length of the CDR3 is 14 residues. CDR3 amino acids: CASSLDSGDYEQYF. The CDR3 DNA reads TGTGCCAGCAGCCTAGACAGCGGGGACTACGAGCAGTACTTC.

This clone showed up just once. J is TRBJ2-7 and V is TRBV5-1; the match to TRBD2 covers 9 bases. This CDR3 contains 16 residues. The V and J ends lost 0 bases and 0 bases, in that order; junction bases with no gene match: 4. The germline CDR1 and CDR2 sequences are SGHRS and YFSETQ. CDR3 bases: TGCGCCAGCAGCTTGGAACTAGCGGGTGCCTCCTACGAGCAGTACTTC. It is translated as CASSLELAGASYEQYF.

The chain employs TRBV5-1 and TRBJ1-4, with D possibly matching TRBD1 (6 bases). Germline CDR1 SGHRS, CDR2 YFSETQ. This CDR3 region has 14 residues. V lost 4 bases to trimming and J lost 3 bases, with 10 bases between them. The DNA of the CDR3 is TGCGCCAGCAGCGAGGGGGTGGCTAATGAAAAACTGTTTTTT. Translating it yields CASSEGVANEKLFF.

The chain is built from TRBV29-1 and TRBJ1-4; D may be TRBD1 (5 bases). With 4 bases removed from V and 3 bases from J, the gap between germline ends came to 9 bases. Germline CDR1 reads SQVTM; CDR2 reads ANQGSEA. The CDR3 runs to 13 residues. The chain's CDR3 is CSVGAGPNEKLFF. CDR3 coding DNA: TGCAGCGTTGGTGCGGGGCCTAATGAAAAACTGTTTTTT.

The chain is built from TRBV5-1 and TRBJ2-6; D uncertain. CDR1 and CDR2 (germline): SGHRS, YFSETQ. The CDR3 has 15 amino acids. V was clipped by 2 bases and J by 0 bases, with 6 bases between them. The CDR3 reads CASSLLSSGANVLTF. Written as DNA, the CDR3 is TGCGCCAGCAGCTTACTCAGCTCTGGGGCCAACGTCCTGACTTTC.

The gene calls are TRBV4-1 and TRBJ1-4; TRBD1 might be the D (5 bases). CDR3 size: 15 residues. V lost 3 bases to trimming and J lost 5 bases, with 13 bases between them. The germline gives CDR1 MGHRA, CDR2 YSYEKL. The CDR3 loop reads CASSHHGTSNEKLFF. The CDR3 DNA reads as TGCGCCAGCAGCCACCATGGGACTTCGAATGAAAAACTGTTTTTT.

The chain carries TRBV11-3 and TRBJ1-2; D not certain. Trimming removed 11 bases from V and 0 bases from J, with 19 bases in between. The CDR3 covers 15 residues. CDR1 is SGHNT and CDR2 is YENEEA in the germline V gene. The CDR3 DNA reads as TGTGCCCGCACCAATCTCCCTAGACCTAACTATGGCTACACCTTC. It specifies CARTNLPRPNYGYTF.

This chain joins TRBV29-1 and TRBJ2-7; D gene uncertain. Germline loops: CDR1 SQVTM, CDR2 ANQGSEA. The CDR3 runs to 12 residues. CDR3 in DNA: TGCACAGCAAGTGACACCAACTACGAGCAGTACTTC. It yields the protein CTASDTNYEQYF.

CDR3 coding DNA: TGTGCCAGCAGCCTGACAGGGGGGAATGAAAAACTGTTTTTT. Translating gives CASSLTGGNEKLFF. The V call is TRBV28, the J call TRBJ1-4, with 9 bases fitting TRBD1. V dropped 6 bases and J dropped 5; count of bases not matched to a gene: 4. The CDR3 has 14 amino acids. CDR1 and CDR2 from the germline V gene are MDHEN and SYDVKM.

The V gene is TRBV27, the J gene TRBJ1-3; unclear D gene. Germline assignment: CDR1 MNHEY and CDR2 SMNVEV (reference sequence). V was trimmed by 0 bases and J by 0 bases, leaving 6 bases between them. This CDR3 region has 15 residues. As DNA, the CDR3 is TGTGCCAGCAGTTTATCGGGCAACTCTGGAAACACCATATATTTT. Its translation is CASSLSGNSGNTIYF.

The chain links TRBV5-1 to TRBJ1-5; 7 bases line up with TRBD1. The germline CDR1 and CDR2 sequences are SGHRS and YFSETQ. This CDR3 has 14 amino acids. V trimming: 3 bases; J trimming: 3 bases; junction bases outside the gene matches: 3. The CDR3, as DNA: TGCGCCAGCAGCTACGGGACAGCCAATCAGCCCCAGCATTTT. Its protein is CASSYGTANQPQHF.

CDR3 DNA sequence: TGTGCCACCAGCAGATCTTTTGAACCGCCTTACGAGCAGTACTTC. Its protein product is CATSRSFEPPYEQYF. The chain links TRBV15 to TRBJ2-7; no definite D call. The germline CDR1 and CDR2 sequences are LNHNV and YYDKDF (reference sequence). The CDR3 loop spans 15 amino acids. Trimming pared 2 bases from V and 4 bases from J, leaving 15 bases between.